One sample yielded the 8 T cell receptor beta chains listed below, sequenced in a study of blood T cell repertoires in COVID-19. The table came from immunoSEQ multiplex PCR; TCRdb's copy has only in-frame clones and leaves some out. Of about 140,000 clones listed, around 79% are singletons. Sequences were obtained from peripheral blood. All receptors derive from a man between 60 and 70 years old with acute or convalescent COVID-19.

This clone was found a few times. The chain's CDR3 is CASSLTSGAFDTQYF. The CDR3 nucleotides read TGTGCCAGCAGCTTAACTAGCGGGGCATTTGATACGCAGTATTTT. This chain joins TRBV7-3 and TRBJ2-3, with 8 bases that match TRBD2. The CDR3 covers 15 residues. Germline V gives CDR1 SGHTA, CDR2 FQGTGA. The V gene end was trimmed by 0 bases and the J gene end by 6 bases; junction bases not matched to a gene: 5. The whole variable domain, remainder taken from reference TRBV7-3 and TRBJ2-3, is GAGVSQTPSNKVTEKGKYVELRCDPISGHTALYWYRQSLGQGPEFLIYFQGTGAADDSGLPNDRFFAVRPEGSVSTLKIQRTERGDSAVYLCASSLTSGAFDTQYFGPGTRLTVL.

The chain uses TRBV2 and TRBJ2-3; a weak D match, TRBD2 (5 bases). Trimming removed 8 bases from V and 0 bases from J, with 15 bases in between. Germline V CDR1 and CDR2: SNHLY, FYNNEI. The length of the CDR3 is 15 residues. The CDR3 reads CASGRSVVSTDTQYF. Written as DNA, the CDR3 is TGTGCCAGCGGTCGTAGCGTAGTAAGCACAGATACGCAGTATTTT. The variable domain in full, with the rest retrieved from reference TRBV2 and TRBJ2-3, is EPEVTQTPSHQVTQMGQEVILRCVPISNHLYFYWYRQILGQKVEFLVSFYNNEISEKSEIFDDQFSVERPDGSNFTLKIRSTKLEDSAMYFCASGRSVVSTDTQYFGPGTRLTVL.

The gene calls are TRBV5-5 and TRBJ2-1; D is possibly TRBD2 (7 bases). V lost 2 bases to trimming and J lost 6 bases, with 9 bases between them. This CDR3 region has 13 residues. Germline CDR1 and CDR2: SGHKS and YYEKEE (reference sequence). The CDR3 DNA sequence: TGTGCCAGCAGCTTAGGGGGGGTCAATGAGCAGTTCTTC. Amino acid sequence: CASSLGGVNEQFF.

This chain uses TRBV5-1 with TRBJ2-2; a possible D gene is TRBD2 (7 bases). In germline, CDR1 is SGHRS, CDR2 YFSETQ. The length of the CDR3 is 14 residues. The V gene lost 6 bases and the J gene lost 6 bases, with 15 bases spanning the gap. The CDR3 loop is CASTGGPRSGELFF. DNA for the CDR3: TGCGCCAGCACCGGGGGGCCAAGGTCCGGGGAGCTGTTTTTT. The whole variable domain, filled in from reference TRBV5-1 and TRBJ2-2, reads KAGVTQTPRYLIKTRGQQVTLSCSPISGHRSVSWYQQTPGQGLQFLFEYFSETQRNKGNFPGRFSGRQFSNSRSEMNVSTLELGDSALYLCASTGGPRSGELFFGEGSRLTVL.

This chain links TRBV19 with TRBJ1-1, with TRBD1 identical over 7 bases. Germline V gene lookup returns CDR1 LNHDA and CDR2 SQIVND (reference sequence). Trimming took 11 bases from V and 3 from J; bases not matched to a gene: 9. This CDR3 region has 13 residues. CDR3 sequence reads: CAGRRQGDTEAFF. The DNA for the CDR3 is TGTGCCGGGAGAAGACAGGGCGACACTGAAGCTTTCTTT.

The rearrangement joins TRBV4-3 to TRBJ2-2; D is ambiguous. CDR1 and CDR2 from the germline V gene are LGHNA and YSLEER. The CDR3 consists of 15 residues. Trimming took off 3 bases at V and 0 bases at J, with 8 bases between the two ends. The CDR3 nucleotides read TGCGCCAGCAGCCATAATTCCGCGAACACCGGGGAGCTGTTTTTT. Encoded protein: CASSHNSANTGELFF.

This chain uses TRBV18 with TRBJ2-1, with D possibly matching TRBD2 (6 bases). V lost 4 bases, J lost 0 bases, and 13 bases lay in between. This CDR3 is built from 16 residues. Germline CDR1 KGHSH, CDR2 LQKENI. The CDR3 reads CASSREVIGSYNEQFF. CDR3 DNA sequence: TGTGCCAGCTCACGGGAGGTAATAGGCTCCTACAATGAGCAGTTCTTC.

A few counts support this clone. This chain connects TRBV9 to TRBJ2-2, with unresolved D. Germline lookup yields CDR1 SGDLS and CDR2 YYNGEE. Trimming shortened V by 7 bases and J by 5 bases, and 12 bases separated the two germline ends. The CDR3 contains 13 residues. The DNA of the CDR3 is TGTGCCAGCGCCCGACTGATAACCGGGGAGCTGTTTTTT. The encoded protein is CASARLITGELFF.